This TCR beta chain was sequenced during a study of early T cells in non-severe SARS-CoV-2 infection. As for the study in general: Sequencing of bulk RNA from unsorted whole blood was done, without chain pairing.

V gave up 4 bases and J gave up 1 base; unmatched junction bases: 3. The CDR3 sequence is 14 residues long. Findings and limits, study-wide: VDJdb matching favored anti-spike CD8 responses, missing private and CD4 specificities.

Separate cDNA molecules each had unique molecular identifiers attached to them. TCRdb re-derived calls from the 5' RACE reads in MiXCR, one entry per CDR3 protein. In the table there are under 70,000 distinct CDR3 sequences, about 13% of which are singletons. This clonotype has ten or more counts. The antigen remains unidentified. The source is an adult who was a healthcare worker with PCR-confirmed SARS-CoV-2 infection or an uninfected control (not recorded which). Sequencing was performed on whole blood. The V and J genes are TRBV5-7 and TRBJ2-5; 8 bases agree with TRBD1. TRBV5-7 is noted as an ORF with a role that remains uncertain. CDR3 bases: TGTGCCAGCAGCCCGGACAGGGCCCAAGAGACCCAGTACTTC. This encodes CASSPDRAQETQYF.